Shown below are 12 T cell receptor beta chains from a single sample sequenced in a study of CD8+ T cells in alopecia areata. Investigators isolated RNA and reverse transcribed it into cDNA to act as the sequencing template. Sequencing was performed with immunoSEQ multiplex PCR; in TCRdb, only in-frame clones are kept and a portion is missing. The sample records over 150,000 clones, about 63% being singletons. The sample consisted of CD4+ T cells sorted from blood, taken at week 0. Receptors originate from a human donor with alopecia areata.

CDR3 sequence: CSTRSGGETQYF. The CDR3 DNA reads TGCAGCACCCGATCAGGGGGAGAGACCCAGTACTTC. The V and J genes are TRBV29-1 and TRBJ2-5; 7 bases line up with TRBD1. Unmatched junction bases numbered 7, after V lost 8 bases and J lost 4 bases. The CDR3 is made up of 12 amino acids. Germline V gene sequence: CDR1 SQVTM, CDR2 ANQGSEA. Using reference TRBV29-1 and TRBJ2-5 for the parts outside the CDR3, the full variable domain is SAVISQKPSRDICQRGTSLTIQCQVDSQVTMMFWYRQQPGQSLTLIATANQGSEATYESGFVIDKFPISRPNLTFSTLTVSNMSPEDSSIYLCSTRSGGETQYFGPGTRLLVL.

V gene TRBV14 combines with J gene TRBJ2-3; D is unresolved. V was shortened by 0 bases and J by 0 bases, with 10 bases between the two germline ends. Germline V gene sequence: CDR1 SGHDN, CDR2 FVKESK. The CDR3 totals 16 residues. The DNA for the CDR3 is TGTGCCAGCAGCCAAGATTCCGGATTTAGCACAGATACGCAGTATTTT. As protein: CASSQDSGFSTDTQYF.

The genes are TRBV29-1 and TRBJ1-1; 7 positions agree with TRBD1. Germline assignment: CDR1 SQVTM and CDR2 ANQGSEA. The CDR3 loop spans 12 amino acids. The junction had 2 bases not matched to a gene; V was cut back by 7 bases and J by 0 bases. In DNA, the CDR3 is TGCAGCGGGGGACAGATGAACACTGAAGCTTTCTTT. Translation gives CSGGQMNTEAFF.

The genes are TRBV2 and TRBJ1-1; D not resolved. Germline loops: CDR1 SNHLY, CDR2 FYNNEI. The V end was cut by 4 bases, the J end by 7 bases, with 10 bases between. The CDR3 is made up of 12 amino acids. Here the CDR3 reads CASSGLNHEAFF. CDR3 DNA sequence: TGTGCCAGCAGTGGGCTAAACCATGAAGCTTTCTTT.

V usage is TRBV29-1 and J usage is TRBJ1-1, with a possible D match to TRBD1 (6 bases). Germline V lookup: CDR1 SQVTM, CDR2 ANQGSEA. Trimming cost V 1 base and J 1 base, with 7 bases left between them. The CDR3 sequence is 13 residues long. CDR3 DNA sequence: TGCAGCGTTGAAGCACAGGGGAACACTGAAGCTTTCTTT. It translates to CSVEAQGNTEAFF.

V gene TRBV7-8 combines with J gene TRBJ1-1; D ambiguous. The germline V gene encodes CDR1 SGHVS and CDR2 FQNEAQ. CDR3 length equals 14 residues. Trimming cost V 3 bases and J 3 bases, with 11 bases left between them. The CDR3, as DNA: TGTGCCAGCAGCTTGGGTTGGTCACACACTGAAGCTTTCTTT. It encodes CASSLGWSHTEAFF.

CDR3 in amino acids: CSVSAGSNSPLHF. CDR3 coding DNA: TGCAGCGTCTCGGCAGGGTCCAATTCACCCCTCCACTTT. The chain carries TRBV29-1 and TRBJ1-6, with D possibly matching TRBD1 (5 bases). The V gene lost 6 bases and the J gene lost 7 bases, with 13 bases spanning the gap. Germline-derived CDR1 and CDR2 are SQVTM and ANQGSEA. CDR3 length: 13 amino acids.

This clone was seen a few times. V is TRBV7-8 and J is TRBJ2-3, with D uncertain. Germline V CDR1 and CDR2: SGHVS, FQNEAQ. V lost 4 bases, J lost 0 bases, and 11 bases lay in between. This CDR3 comprises 15 residues. CDR3 sequence reads: CASSSTRPSTDTQYF. The CDR3 DNA sequence: TGTGCCAGCAGCTCCACCCGGCCTAGCACAGATACGCAGTATTTT.

This clone has a handful of counts. The genes are TRBV6-1 and TRBJ2-3; no definite D call. The V gene's germline CDR1 is MNHNS and CDR2 SASEGT. Trimming removed 7 bases from V and 7 bases from J, with 9 bases in between. The CDR3 runs 11 residues. In DNA form, the CDR3 reads TGTGCCAGCAATGATGGGTATACGCAGTATTTT. Translating gives CASNDGYTQYF.

The chain joins TRBV30 to TRBJ2-1, with TRBD2 as a possible D gene (5 bases). In germline, CDR1 is GTSNPN, CDR2 SVGIG (reference sequence). This CDR3 contains 15 residues. Trimming removed 3 bases from V and 0 bases from J, with 12 bases in between. The DNA of the CDR3 is TGTGCCTGGAGCGGAGGTACCCACTCCTACAATGAGCAGTTCTTC. Translation: CAWSGGTHSYNEQFF.

J is TRBJ2-1 and V is TRBV7-2; 10 nucleotides agree with TRBD2. The CDR3 extends over 13 amino acids. Losses at the gene ends were 9 bases for V and 4 bases for J; bases not matched to a gene: 3. The germline V gene has CDR1 SGHTA and CDR2 FQGNSA. CDR3 sequence (DNA): TGTGCCAGTAGCGGGGGGCCTTACAATGAGCAGTTCTTC. Translation gives CASSGGPYNEQFF.

CDR3 sequence (DNA): TGCAGCGTCGGTCGGGAGACCCAGTACTTC. Its protein product is CSVGRETQYF. The chain combines TRBV29-1 with TRBJ2-5; D is undetermined. Germline V gives CDR1 SQVTM, CDR2 ANQGSEA. This CDR3 contains 10 residues. Trimming shortened V by 6 bases and J by 5 bases, and 7 bases separated the two germline ends.